These 32 T cell receptor beta chains came from one sample sequenced in a study of cytomegalovirus exposure and HLA in healthy donors (dated 2017 in TCRdb). Libraries were made using the immunoSEQ multiplex PCR assay. For the multiplex PCR, a mixture combining 60 forward primers for TCR Vbeta segments and 13 reverse primers for TCR Jbeta segments was used. TCRdb re-hosts the immuneACCESS table, in-frame sequences only. Its copies lack some clones; in the studies checked, an unresolved V gene accounts for under half of them, and the cause for the rest is not known. The sample table records approximately 190,000 clones; 75% to 90% of these occur just once. The top ten clones comprise less than 7% of the sample. Specimen: PBMCs. Receptor source: a man between 35 and 55 years old in good health and CMV-seropositive.

V is TRBV7-6 and J is TRBJ2-5; perhaps TRBD2 as D (6 bases). There are 13 residues in the CDR3. The V end was cut by 5 bases, the J end by 2 bases, with 9 bases between. The germline gives CDR1 SGHVS, CDR2 FNYEAQ. The CDR3 DNA is TGTGCCAGCAGCAGGAGGGCACAAGAGACCCAGTACTTC. Amino acid sequence: CASSRRAQETQYF.

This clone was observed a handful of times. This rearrangement joins TRBV19 to TRBJ2-7; weak D call: TRBD1 (6 bases). The CDR3 totals 14 residues. Germline loops: CDR1 LNHDA, CDR2 SQIVND (reference sequence). V was clipped by 3 bases and J by 2 bases, with 11 bases between them. Written as DNA, the CDR3 is TGTGCCAGTAGTATGGCGACAGGCCCCTACGAGCAGTACTTC. It codes for CASSMATGPYEQYF.

This sequence joins TRBV7-2 and TRBJ2-3, with 11 positions matching TRBD1. This CDR3 is built from 15 residues. V shed 6 bases and J 4 bases; nucleotides not matched to a gene: 6. Germline CDR1 and CDR2: SGHTA and FQGNSA. CDR3 sequence: CASRRDRGKADTQYF. As DNA, the CDR3 is TGTGCCAGCAGACGGGACAGGGGGAAGGCAGATACGCAGTATTTT.

The V and J genes are TRBV5-4 and TRBJ1-2, with D possibly TRBD1 on 6 matching bases. The germline V gene has CDR1 SGHNT and CDR2 YYREEE (reference sequence). The CDR3 runs to 15 residues. V was trimmed by 3 bases and J by 4 bases, leaving 16 bases between them. As DNA, the CDR3 is TGTGCCAGCAGCTCTTACACAGGGCAGTCCTATGGCTACACCTTC. Translating it yields CASSSYTGQSYGYTF.

Worth noting for this clone: A junction boundary mismatches the germline segment, possibly from a read error. The chain links TRBV10-1 to TRBJ2-5; D is uncertain. TRBJ2-7 explains the end of the DNA better; the J call may be wrong. Germline CDR1 reads WNHNN; CDR2 reads SYGVQD (reference sequence). This CDR3 has 13 residues. CDR3 nucleotide sequence: TGCGCCAGCAGTGACCCTGACTCCCACGAGCAGTACTTC. This codes for CASSDPDSHEQYF.

This clone has a handful of counts. This chain connects TRBV12-5 to TRBJ2-5; 8 positions match TRBD1. The CDR3 sequence is 12 residues long. V trimming: 3 bases; J trimming: 13 bases; junction bases outside the gene matches: 7. CDR1 and CDR2 (germline): LGHNT, FRNRAP. The CDR3 nucleotides are TGTGCTAGTGGTTTAGGGTGGACAGGGCGGTACTTC. This gives the protein CASGLGWTGRYF. Filled out from reference TRBV12-5 and TRBJ2-5, the complete variable domain reads DARVTQTPRHKVTEMGQEVTMRCQPILGHNTVFWYRQTMMQGLELLAYFRNRAPLDDSGMPKDRFSAEMPDATLATLKIQPSEPRDSAVYFCASGLGWTGRYFGPGTRLLVL.

The chain combines TRBV2 with TRBJ1-6; the match to TRBD1 covers 8 bases. The trim removed 10 bases at V and 0 bases at J, leaving 8 bases unmatched. Per the germline V gene, CDR1 is SNHLY and CDR2 is FYNNEI. CDR3 size: 16 residues. The CDR3 region is CATSYRGSSYNSPLHF. The CDR3 bases are TGTGCCACCTCATACAGGGGGAGCTCCTATAATTCACCCCTCCACTTT.

The rearrangement joins TRBV18 to TRBJ1-1; no clear D. Germline CDR1 and CDR2: KGHSH and LQKENI. Between the trimmed V and J ends, which lost 1 base and 10 bases, there was a span of 10 bases. The CDR3 spans 12 residues. Written as DNA, the CDR3 is TGTGCCAGCTCACCACAAACACGAGGAGCTTTCTTT. This encodes CASSPQTRGAFF. The whole variable domain, filled in from reference TRBV18 and TRBJ1-1, reads NAGVMQNPRHLVRRRGQEARLRCSPMKGHSHVYWYRQLPEEGLKFMVYLQKENIIDESGMPKERFSAEFPKEGPSILRIQQVVRGDSAAYFCASSPQTRGAFFGQGTRLTVV.

V is TRBV6-6 and J is TRBJ1-5, with D unclear. The CDR3 extends over 13 amino acids. V lost 11 bases, J lost 3 bases, and 14 bases lay in between. Germline lookup yields CDR1 MNHNY and CDR2 SVGAGI (reference sequence). CDR3 sequence (DNA): TGTGCCGGGAGTACAGAGCTCAATCAGCCCCAGCATTTT. This sequence encodes CAGSTELNQPQHF.

The count of this clone is one. The chain couples TRBV7-8 to TRBJ2-5; 10 nucleotides line up with TRBD2. The J call is doubtful: the DNA matches TRBJ2-7 better. The CDR3 spans 17 residues. Germline values: CDR1 SGHVS, CDR2 FQNEAQ. CDR3 sequence: CASSLEVAGGSSYEQYF. CDR3 in DNA: TGTGCCAGCAGCTTAGAGGTAGCGGGGGGAAGCTCCTACGAGCAGTACTTC.

The chain recombines TRBV21-1 with TRBJ2-7; no DNA check was done on the table's D call, TRBD2. TRBV21-1 is recorded as a pseudogene. The CDR3 covers 14 residues. The DNA for the CDR3 is TGTGCCAGCAGTAAAGCGGGGGGGCCCTACGAGCAGTACTTC. Translated: CASSKAGGPYEQYF.

The rearrangement links TRBV30 to TRBJ2-5; the D gene is possibly TRBD2 (5 bases). V lost 1 base and J lost 4, with 13 bases in between. CDR3 length: 14 residues. Germline CDR1 is GTSNPN and CDR2 is SVGIG (reference sequence). The CDR3 bases are TGTGCCTGGAGTGGCCAAGGTGAGGGAGAGACCCAGTACTTC. Translation gives CAWSGQGEGETQYF. The variable domain in full, with the rest retrieved from reference TRBV30 and TRBJ2-5, is SQTIHQWPATLVQPVGSPLSLECTVEGTSNPNLYWYRQAAGRGLQLLFYSVGIGQISSEVPQNLSASRPQDRQFILSSKKLLLSDSGFYLCAWSGQGEGETQYFGPGTRLLVL.

This sequence joins TRBV15 and TRBJ2-1; 8 nucleotides line up with TRBD1. CDR3 length: 15 residues. V lost 5 bases and J lost 0; bases outside the gene matches: 3. Germline assignment: CDR1 LNHNV and CDR2 YYDKDF (reference sequence). The CDR3 sequence: CATSGDRNSYNEQFF. The CDR3 coding sequence is TGTGCCACCAGCGGGGACAGGAACTCCTACAATGAGCAGTTCTTC.

The V and J genes are TRBV6-1 and TRBJ2-7, with D possibly matching TRBD1 (6 bases). The CDR3 is 16 amino acids. Per the germline V gene, CDR1 is MNHNS and CDR2 is SASEGT. Between the trimmed V and J ends, which lost 2 bases and 3 bases, there was a span of 17 bases. The DNA of the CDR3 is TGTGCCAGCAGTGAATCCCCGGACAGTATAGGCTACGAGCAGTACTTC. This translates into CASSESPDSIGYEQYF.

This rearrangement joins TRBV7-9 to TRBJ2-4, with a tentative D call TRBD1 (5 bases). The germline V gene has CDR1 SEHNR and CDR2 FQNEAQ (reference sequence). The V gene lost 5 bases and the J gene lost 7 bases, with 18 bases spanning the gap. The CDR3 has 15 amino acids. DNA of the CDR3: TGTGCCAGCAGCGCTATCGGACAAGGGATTAACATTCAGTACTTC. This sequence encodes CASSAIGQGINIQYF. Full variable domain (missing parts from reference TRBV7-9 and TRBJ2-4): DTGVSQNPRHKITKRGQNVTFRCDPISEHNRLYWYRQTLGQGPEFLTYFQNEAQLEKSRLLSDRFSAERPKGSFSTLEIQRTEQGDSAMYLCASSAIGQGINIQYFGAGTRLSVL.

This clone was observed a single time. The rearrangement uses TRBV15 and TRBJ1-2, with D possibly matching TRBD1 (6 bases). The germline V and J ends were trimmed by 5 bases and 7 bases, with 17 bases remaining between them. CDR3 size: 14 residues. The V gene's germline CDR1 is LNHNV and CDR2 YYDKDF (reference sequence). The CDR3 spells CATSSDRTGSGYTF. CDR3 bases: TGTGCCACCAGCTCGGATCGAACAGGGAGTGGCTACACCTTC.

This sequence joins TRBV5-1 and TRBJ1-2, with TRBD1 as a possible D gene (6 bases). The CDR3 has 18 residues. Germline V gene data show CDR1 as SGHRS and CDR2 as YFSETQ. Trimming cost V 3 bases and J 3 bases, with 24 bases left between them. This CDR3 is CASSSQLPMGQSYYGYTF. The CDR3 bases are TGCGCCAGCAGCTCTCAACTTCCTATGGGACAATCATACTATGGCTACACCTTC.

In its sample, this clone was seen a few times. The rearrangement uses TRBV4-1 and TRBJ1-1; tentatively, D is TRBD1 (5 bases). The CDR3 is 14 amino acids. With 1 base removed from V and 5 bases from J, the gap between germline ends came to 11 bases. Per germline, CDR1 MGHRA and CDR2 YSYEKL. The CDR3 loop reads CASSQGGRGTEAFF. In nucleotides, the CDR3 is TGCGCCAGCAGCCAAGGGGGGAGGGGTACTGAAGCTTTCTTT.

This chain uses TRBV5-6 with TRBJ1-1, with 7 bases fitting TRBD1. Looked up from germline, CDR1 is SGHDT and CDR2 is YYEEEE. J gave up 3 bases and V 5 bases, and 16 bases lay outside the gene matches. This CDR3 spans 17 amino acids. The CDR3 coding sequence is TGTGCCAGCAGTTTTTGGCCAGGGGGGTCAAAGGACACTGAAGCTTTCTTT. Residues: CASSFWPGGSKDTEAFF.

DNA for the CDR3: TGTGCCAGCAGCCTGGGACAGGGTGATGAGCAGTTCTTC. This gives the protein CASSLGQGDEQFF. The V gene is TRBV6-5, the J gene TRBJ2-1; 9 nucleotides agree with TRBD1. The germline CDR1 and CDR2 sequences are MNHEY and SVGAGI. Trimming at V came to 6 bases and at J to 8 bases, leaving 5 bases not matched to a gene. The CDR3 consists of 13 residues.

The chain is built from TRBV7-2 and TRBJ2-1; 12 nucleotides agree with TRBD2. Trimming cost V 1 base and J 2 bases; bases outside gene matches: 6. The germline V gene encodes CDR1 SGHTA and CDR2 FQGNSA. The CDR3 loop spans 18 amino acids. The CDR3: CASSLGPSGGAAYNEQFF. CDR3 coding DNA: TGTGCCAGCAGCTTAGGCCCTAGCGGGGGGGCGGCCTACAATGAGCAGTTCTTC.

V gene TRBV21-1 combines with J gene TRBJ2-5; the DNA was not compared with TRBD1, the D call given in the table. TRBV21-1 is shown as a pseudogene. There are 16 residues in the CDR3. CDR3 residues: CASSKADRGLGETQYF. The CDR3 DNA reads as TGTGCCAGCAGCAAAGCGGACAGGGGGCTCGGAGAGACCCAGTACTTC.

This clone showed up just once. V usage is TRBV7-2 and J usage is TRBJ1-5, with 7 bases identical to TRBD1. Per the germline V gene, CDR1 is SGHTA and CDR2 is FQGNSA. The CDR3 is 15 residues long. J lost 3 bases, V lost 3 bases, and 5 bases had no gene match. The CDR3 coding sequence is TGTGCCAGCAGCTTCGGGGGACAGCCCAATCAGCCCCAGCATTTT. Translation gives CASSFGGQPNQPQHF.

This clone came up a few times. The CDR3 bases are TGTGCCAGCAGTCCCCGACAGGGTCTGGGGGACACTGAAGCTTTCTTT. It yields the protein CASSPRQGLGDTEAFF. The chain joins TRBV27 to TRBJ1-1, with 7 nucleotides matching TRBD1. V lost 5 bases to trimming and J lost 3 bases; unmatched junction nucleotides: 12. There are 16 residues in the CDR3. Germline V gives CDR1 MNHEY, CDR2 SMNVEV (reference sequence).

This clone is a singleton in its sample. The gene calls are TRBV6-1 and TRBJ2-7; 8 positions match TRBD1. The CDR3 is 13 residues long. J gave up 3 bases and V 8 bases, and 6 bases lay outside the gene matches. The germline V gene encodes CDR1 MNHNS and CDR2 SASEGT. CDR3 DNA: TGTGCCAGCGTGGGCAGGGGGCTCTACGAGCAGTACTTC. Amino acid sequence: CASVGRGLYEQYF.

This chain joins TRBV5-3 and TRBJ1-3, with 7 bases identical to TRBD1. TRBV5-3 is filed as an ORF, its function uncertain. With V trimmed by 4 bases and J by 3 bases, 10 bases remained unmatched. The CDR3 has 16 residues. The CDR3, as DNA: TGTGCCAGAAGCAAAGGAGGGGGCCAGAATGGAAACACCATATATTTT. Translation gives CARSKGGGQNGNTIYF.

The chain has TRBV7-8 and TRBJ1-1; tentative D call: TRBD1 (6 bases). Trimming removed 5 bases at V and 1 base at J, with 14 bases between. The germline gives CDR1 SGHVS, CDR2 FQNEAQ. The CDR3 has 15 residues. CDR3 sequence: CASSPQGGKNTEAFF. As DNA, the CDR3 is TGTGCCAGCAGCCCCCAAGGGGGAAAGAACACTGAAGCTTTCTTT.

The chain couples TRBV11-2 to TRBJ1-2; a weak D match, TRBD1 (6 bases). This CDR3 comprises 14 residues. Trimming removed 4 bases from V and 4 bases from J, with 13 bases in between. Germline V gene sequence: CDR1 SGHAT, CDR2 FQNNGV. CDR3 in DNA: TGTGCCAGCAGCTCCTGGACAGCTGTCTATGGCTACACCTTC. Its protein is CASSSWTAVYGYTF. Full variable domain (rest looked up from reference TRBV11-2 and TRBJ1-2): EAGVAQSPRYKIIEKRQSVAFWCNPISGHATLYWYQQILGQGPKLLIQFQNNGVVDDSQLPKDRFSAERLKGVDSTLKIQPAKLEDSAVYLCASSSWTAVYGYTFGSGTRLTVV.

Regarding this clone: A read error may produce the germline difference seen at one junction end. Here the CDR3 reads CASSFDSMANEQFF. CDR3 nucleotides: TGTGCTAGCAGCTTTGATTCGATGGCCAATGAGCAGTTCTTC. The chain carries TRBV7-7 and TRBJ2-1; D uncertain. Germline assignment: CDR1 SSHAT and CDR2 FNYEAQ (reference sequence). The CDR3 sequence is 14 residues long.

V and J are TRBV19 and TRBJ2-7; 8 nucleotides agree with TRBD2. The CDR3 runs 15 residues. The V gene end was trimmed by 3 bases and the J gene end by 3 bases; junction bases not matched to a gene: 7. Germline V lookup: CDR1 LNHDA, CDR2 SQIVND (reference sequence). The CDR3 DNA follows: TGTGCCAGTAGTATTTCGGGGGGGACCGGCTACGAGCAGTACTTC. It specifies CASSISGGTGYEQYF.

In its sample, this clone was seen a few times. The chain combines TRBV7-9 with TRBJ2-5; perhaps TRBD2 as D (6 bases). Deletions cut 8 bases from V and 4 bases from J, with 17 bases between. CDR3 length: 14 amino acids. The germline gives CDR1 SEHNR, CDR2 FQNEAQ (reference sequence). The CDR3 nucleotides are TGTGCCAGCCACTCTGGAGGGGAAGGAGAGACCCAGTACTTC. Translation gives CASHSGGEGETQYF. Full variable domain (remainder filled in from reference TRBV7-9 and TRBJ2-5): DTGVSQNPRHKITKRGQNVTFRCDPISEHNRLYWYRQTLGQGPEFLTYFQNEAQLEKSRLLSDRFSAERPKGSFSTLEIQRTEQGDSAMYLCASHSGGEGETQYFGPGTRLLVL.

The chain couples TRBV10-3 to TRBJ2-3, with a weak D call TRBD2 (6 bases). The CDR3 contains 16 residues. Germline-derived CDR1 and CDR2 are ENHRY and SYGVKD. Deletions cut 0 bases from V and 2 bases from J, with 12 bases between. CDR3 DNA: TGTGCCATCAGTGAGTCGCCGGGAGTAGCCACAGATACGCAGTATTTT. It specifies CAISESPGVATDTQYF.